The clone carrying this T cell receptor beta chain was counted many times. Antigen: not known. This record comes from a study of neurological immune-mediated disorders. A single record per CDR3 protein comes from TCRdb applying MiXCR to the 5' RACE reads. The table shows about 25,000 distinct CDR3 sequences, with about 3% occurring only once. Regarding the study as a whole: Subjects shared no identical expanded-clone CDR3 amino acid sequences, suggesting private TCR-beta repertoires in all groups.

The CDR3 runs to 14 residues. Trimming took 6 bases from V and 6 from J, leaving 18 bases between them. Germline CDR1 MNHEY, CDR2 SVGAGI. The rearrangement uses TRBV6-5 and TRBJ2-7; maybe TRBD2 (5 bases). The sequence was collected from a woman in her 30s with multiple sclerosis. The sequenced sample consisted of PBMCs. This CDR3 is CASSRRQRVGEQYF. CDR3 sequence (DNA): TGTGCCAGCAGCCGGAGGCAGAGAGTGGGCGAGCAGTACTTC.